Listed below are T cell receptor beta chains from one sample, sequenced in a study of T cells in Graves' hyperthyroidism and ophthalmopathy. In TCRdb, the multiplex PCR reads were re-called with MiXCR into one record per CDR3 protein. The sample consists of 500,000 or so distinct CDR3 sequences, roughly a sixth of them appearing once. Sequenced input: blood. Source of these receptors: a woman aged 18 to 35 with Graves' ophthalmopathy. The CDR3 runs from the conserved cysteine through the conserved F or W.

TRBJ2-2 14 TRBV4-1 CASSPRQVTGELFF
TRBJ1-5 16 TRBV27 CASSPGTGGTNQPQHF
TRBJ2-7 16 TRBV28 CASSPGQGAISYEQYF
TRBJ2-3 16 TRBV6-2/TRBV6-3 CASSYSQRGFSDTQYF
TRBJ1-2 14 TRBV5-1 CASSLETGADGYTF
TRBJ2-7 14 TRBV5-1 CASSGVSGSYEQYF
TRBJ2-1 16 TRBV5-1 CASSQDMRGLSNEQFF
TRBJ2-7 14 TRBV6-1 CASRGRDGSYEQYF
TRBJ1-6 13 TRBV28 CASITAGNSPLHF
TRBJ1-4 15 TRBV30 CAWSRRVQGLYKLFF
TRBJ1-1 12 TRBV29-1 CSAWTYNTEAFF
TRBJ2-5 12 TRBV2 CASSVAGETQYF
TRBJ1-2 16 TRBV28 CASSSLQGGNNYGYTF
TRBJ2-2 17 TRBV11-2 CASSLDPGGGKTGELFF
TRBJ1-1 17 TRBV25-1 CASSELRGPGVDTEAFF
TRBJ2-5 14 TRBV11-2 CASSPLSGQETQYF
TRBJ2-7 13 TRBV14 CASSRIDSYEQYF
TRBJ1-2 15 TRBV28 CASSPGQGGAYGYTF
TRBJ1-4 14 TRBV12-3/TRBV12-4 CASSLGQGALKLFF
TRBJ1-3 15 TRBV28 CASSPRLGIGNTIYF
TRBJ1-1 15 TRBV19 CASSSRGQGDTEAFF
TRBJ2-4 16 TRBV28 CASTQTGSGAKNIQYF
TRBJ2-3 17 TRBV9 CASSEGLAGMLTDTQYF
TRBJ2-5 15 TRBV14 CASSQVGVYQETQYF
TRBJ1-1 17 TRBV7-3 CASSLALGGRANTEAFF
TRBJ1-1 14 TRBV12-3/TRBV12-4 CASSRTGPNTEAFF
TRBJ1-5 14 TRBV12-3/TRBV12-4 CASSLGVEGQPQHF
TRBJ2-3 14 TRBV7-9 CASSSGQRADTQYF
TRBJ1-5 14 TRBV30 CAWRGQGSNQPQHF
TRBJ2-7 16 TRBV5-1 CASSSSGGTSNYEQYF
TRBJ2-7 18 TRBV20-1 CSARVFGGGDRGPYEQYF
TRBJ1-1 12 TRBV28 CASRIIDTEAFF
TRBJ2-3 17 TRBV11-3 CASSQDYDGGLADTQYF
TRBJ2-6 16 TRBV7-3 CASSLYGTGKANVLTF
TRBJ1-5 14 TRBV28 CASSEQGANQPQHF
TRBJ1-1 13 TRBV19 CASRQEMNTEAFF
TRBJ2-1 16 TRBV28 CASSSSGTGTYNEQFF
TRBJ1-1 15 TRBV11-2 CASSLGNRAGTEAFF
TRBJ2-5 14 TRBV3-1 CASSIASDQETQYF
TRBJ2-2 14 TRBV6-1 CASSSDRAFGELFF
TRBJ1-1 13 TRBV3-1 CASRRTENTEAFF
TRBJ2-5 15 TRBV18 CASSPLREGRETQYF
TRBJ2-3 14 TRBV7-6 CASSLNRGADTQYF
TRBJ2-1 17 TRBV28 CASSHPHPRSSYNEQFF
TRBJ2-2 14 TRBV6-5 CASSLLQGPGELFF
TRBJ1-1 15 TRBV19 CASSILGIGGTEAFF
TRBJ2-7 14 TRBV27 CASSGGPLGYEQYF
TRBJ2-2 13 TRBV5-1 CASSLVVAGELFF
TRBJ1-1 17 TRBV27 CASSGTGTGIRNTEAFF
TRBJ2-5 15 TRBV20-1 CSARGNGNRGKTQYF
TRBJ1-1 13 TRBV27 CASSLRGWTEAFF
TRBJ2-3 15 TRBV27 CASSFGTQDTDTQYF
TRBJ2-1 15 TRBV20-1 CSASGLAEVYNEQFF
TRBJ1-1 17 TRBV28 CASSLRILRDENTEAFF
TRBJ2-7 14 TRBV12-3/TRBV12-4 CARERDRESYEQYF
TRBJ1-2 14 TRBV15 CATSRAVPGYGYTF
TRBJ2-5 16 TRBV6-5 CASSYEQGALEETQYF
TRBJ1-1 14 TRBV10-2 CATSGTQANTEAFF
TRBJ2-5 14 TRBV7-2 CASSYLAGKETQYF
TRBJ1-3 15 TRBV20-1 CSARDLRDSGNTIYF